This TCR beta chain was profiled in a study of T-cell memory formation after mild COVID-19. The study's findings and limits: What remained unconfirmed was the SARS-CoV-2 specificity of second-wave clones peaking on day 37. Contracting clones localized mainly to CM and EM when CD4+ and mainly to EMRA when CD8+.

This CDR3 is 14 amino acids long. V gave up 5 bases and J gave up 4 bases, with 14 bases separating them. Per the germline V gene, CDR1 is SGHAT and CDR2 is FQNNGV. From the 5' RACE reads, TCRdb called clonotypes with MiXCR, one entry per CDR3 protein. The top ten clones hold 20% to 25% of a sample with around 300,000 distinct CDR3 sequences, about an eighth of them seen once. This clonotype was seen more than once but under ten times. Its antigen remains unknown. This sequence was found in a man aged 18 to 35 who had mild COVID-19 (a few samples of this study predate the infection). Cell type and time point are not known. The gene calls are TRBV11-2 and TRBJ1-1, with a possible D match to TRBD1 (6 bases). The material sequenced was PBMCs or a T cell subset sorted from them (not recorded which). Written as DNA, the CDR3 is TGTGCCAGCAGCCCCCACAGGGATGGCACTGAAGCTTTCTTT. Its protein is CASSPHRDGTEAFF.